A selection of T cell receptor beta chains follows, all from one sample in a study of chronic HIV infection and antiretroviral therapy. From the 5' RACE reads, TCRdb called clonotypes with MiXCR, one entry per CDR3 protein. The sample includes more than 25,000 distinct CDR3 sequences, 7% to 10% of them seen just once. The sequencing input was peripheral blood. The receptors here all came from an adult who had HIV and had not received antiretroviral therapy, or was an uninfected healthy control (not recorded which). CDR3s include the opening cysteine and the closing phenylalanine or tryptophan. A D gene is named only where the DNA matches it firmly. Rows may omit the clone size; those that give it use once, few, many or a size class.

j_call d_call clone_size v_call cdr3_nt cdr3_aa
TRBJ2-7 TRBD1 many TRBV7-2 TGTGCCAGCAGTTACACCGGGACAGGGACCTACGAGCAGTACTTC CASSYTGTGTYEQYF
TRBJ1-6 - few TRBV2 TGTGCCAACGGACAGCTCTCTGAACCCCTCCACTTT CANGQLSEPLHF
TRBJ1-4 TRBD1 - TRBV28 TGTGCCAGCAGCGACCCGACAGGGGCTGGGGAAAAACTGTTTTTT CASSDPTGAGEKLFF
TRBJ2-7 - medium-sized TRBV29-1 TGCAGCGTTGAGTATTTGGCGGGGAGCTCCTACGAGCAGTACTTC CSVEYLAGSSYEQYF
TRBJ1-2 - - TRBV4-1 TGCGCCAGCAGCCAAGAAGAGACAGGACCGTATGGCTACACCTTC CASSQEETGPYGYTF
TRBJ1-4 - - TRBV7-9 TGTGCCAGCAGCCCCCAGGGAGTTGCAACTAATGAAAAACTGTTTTTT CASSPQGVATNEKLFF
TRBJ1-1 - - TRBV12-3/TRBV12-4 TGTGCCAGCAGTCTGGTCACGGGGGGGGCGACTGAAGCTTTCTTT CASSLVTGGATEAFF
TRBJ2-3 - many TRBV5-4 TGTGCCAGCAGCTTGGCCGGGACGCCTCCCGATACGCAGTATTTT CASSLAGTPPDTQYF
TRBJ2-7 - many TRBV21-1 TGTGCCAGCAGCAAAGGCGTCTCCTACGAGCAGTACTTC CASSKGVSYEQYF
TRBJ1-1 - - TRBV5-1 TGCGCCAGCAGCGGTCCCAGGGATGTTGAAGCTTTCTTT CASSGPRDVEAFF
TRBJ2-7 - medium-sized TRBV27 TGTGCCAGCAGTCCGGACGGGTACGAGCAGTACTTC CASSPDGYEQYF
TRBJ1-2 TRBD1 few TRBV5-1 TGCGCCAGCAGCGGAGACCCAGACAGGGGCAATGGCTACACCTTC CASSGDPDRGNGYTF
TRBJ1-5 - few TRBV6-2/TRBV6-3 TGTGCCAGCAGTTACGGGACATATCAGCCCCAGCATTTT CASSYGTYQPQHF
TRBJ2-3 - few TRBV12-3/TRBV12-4 TGTGCCAGCAGTTTCGAAGGAGGCACGCAGTATTTT CASSFEGGTQYF
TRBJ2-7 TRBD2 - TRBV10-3 TGTGCCATCACGGAGGCGGGAGGAGGGTCCGAGCAGTACTTC CAITEAGGGSEQYF
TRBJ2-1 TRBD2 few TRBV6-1 TGTGCCAGCAGGACTAGCGGGAGGAATGAGCAGTTCTTC CASRTSGRNEQFF
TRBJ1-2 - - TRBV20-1 TGCAGTGCTAGTGAGGGGAGAGATCACTATGGCTACACCTTC CSASEGRDHYGYTF
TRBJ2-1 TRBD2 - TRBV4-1 TGCGCCAGCAGCCAAGATGTGGCGGGAGGGGAGCAGTTCTTC CASSQDVAGGEQFF
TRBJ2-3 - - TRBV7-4 TGTGCCAGCGGATCCTCGAGGTTGTTGGCAGATACGCAGTATTTT CASGSSRLLADTQYF
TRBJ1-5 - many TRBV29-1 TGCAGCGTATCAACAGGGTTTCTCGGTAATCAGCCCCAGCATTTT CSVSTGFLGNQPQHF
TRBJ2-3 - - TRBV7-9 TGTGCCAGCAGCTTAGACAGGAGTATTCGCACAGATACGCAGTATTTT CASSLDRSIRTDTQYF
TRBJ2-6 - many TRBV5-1 TGCGCCAGCAGCTTGAAGGGGGCTGGGGCCAACGTCCTGACTTTC CASSLKGAGANVLTF
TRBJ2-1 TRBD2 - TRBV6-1 TGTGCCAGCAGTAGACTAGCGGGAGTTGGTGATGAGCAGTTCTTC CASSRLAGVGDEQFF
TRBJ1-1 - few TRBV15 TGTGCCACCAGCAGCCGACAGAACACTGAAGCTTTCTTT CATSSRQNTEAFF
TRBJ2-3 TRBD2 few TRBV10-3 TGTGCCATCAGTGAAACTAGCGGGGCGGGGAGCACAGATACGCAGTATTTT CAISETSGAGSTDTQYF
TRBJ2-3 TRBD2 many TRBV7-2 TGTGCCAGCAGCCTAGCGGCAGCTAGCACAGATACGCAGTATTTT CASSLAAASTDTQYF
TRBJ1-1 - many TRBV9 TGTGCCAGCAGCGTAGGCCAGGAGATGAACACTGAAGCTTTCTTT CASSVGQEMNTEAFF